Listed below are T cell receptor beta chains from one sample, sequenced in a study of T-cell reconstitution after alpha-beta-depleted transplantation in children. Using its own MiXCR run on the PCR reads, TCRdb lists one record per CDR3 protein. The sample carries 500,000 or so distinct CDR3 sequences, around 10% recorded once. Sequenced here: PBMCs, mostly from graft donor cells, sampled 180 days after TCRalphabeta/CD19-depleted stem cell transplant. Every receptor here comes from a female patient under 10 years old who had a stem cell transplant for aplastic anemia, so the T cells may come from the graft donor. CDR3s include the opening cysteine and the closing phenylalanine or tryptophan. Fields, in order: clone size, V gene, J gene, CDR3 protein. Not all rows give a size; the values are once, few, many and, for expanded clones, a class.

abundance: -; v_gene: TRBV11-2; j_gene: TRBJ2-3; CDR3aa: CASSLGGSGRAGGTDTQYF
abundance: few; v_gene: TRBV18; j_gene: TRBJ2-2; CDR3aa: CASSPQRLAKNTGELFF
abundance: many; v_gene: TRBV7-2; j_gene: TRBJ2-3; CDR3aa: CASSLDRAAVTQYF
abundance: few; v_gene: TRBV5-5; j_gene: TRBJ2-7; CDR3aa: CASSRTTGQGAYEQYF
abundance: few; v_gene: TRBV6-5; j_gene: TRBJ1-5; CDR3aa: CASSYVGTVNQPQHF
abundance: many; v_gene: TRBV7-9; j_gene: TRBJ2-6; CDR3aa: CASSPGTPGANVLTF
abundance: many; v_gene: TRBV20-1; j_gene: TRBJ2-1; CDR3aa: CSARARAGVDNEQFF
abundance: many; v_gene: TRBV12-3/TRBV12-4; j_gene: TRBJ1-4; CDR3aa: CASSPQAGYEKLFF
abundance: few; v_gene: TRBV9; j_gene: TRBJ1-4; CDR3aa: CASSARGPNEKLFF
abundance: few; v_gene: TRBV12-3/TRBV12-4; j_gene: TRBJ2-4; CDR3aa: CASSGTVAKNIQYF
abundance: few; v_gene: TRBV7-3; j_gene: TRBJ2-1; CDR3aa: CASSSPSLGLFF
abundance: many; v_gene: TRBV11-2; j_gene: TRBJ2-5; CDR3aa: CASSAHVTAGETQYF
abundance: few; v_gene: TRBV5-6; j_gene: TRBJ1-2; CDR3aa: CASSLGGRRGAGGYTF
abundance: few; v_gene: TRBV7-2; j_gene: TRBJ2-3; CDR3aa: CASSRFWPGLTTDTQYF
abundance: few; v_gene: TRBV5-1; j_gene: TRBJ2-3; CDR3aa: CASSTRASSARTDTQYF
abundance: few; v_gene: TRBV28; j_gene: TRBJ1-5; CDR3aa: CASSFQHQPQHF
abundance: few; v_gene: TRBV10-3; j_gene: TRBJ1-6; CDR3aa: CAISRTSSSYNSPLHF
abundance: -; v_gene: TRBV27; j_gene: TRBJ2-7; CDR3aa: CASTRLTPSGSSYEQYF
abundance: few; v_gene: TRBV20-1; j_gene: TRBJ1-2; CDR3aa: CSAVYRGQDYGYTF
abundance: -; v_gene: TRBV28; j_gene: TRBJ2-7; CDR3aa: CASSLGTSVYEQYF
abundance: few; v_gene: TRBV7-2; j_gene: TRBJ2-5; CDR3aa: CASSLAPRRGVVSLRSETQYF
abundance: -; v_gene: TRBV7-2; j_gene: TRBJ2-7; CDR3aa: CASSLARAPEQYF
abundance: -; v_gene: TRBV4-3; j_gene: TRBJ2-7; CDR3aa: CASSQASGAYEQYF
abundance: many; v_gene: TRBV28; j_gene: TRBJ2-3; CDR3aa: CASRPFDSYGTDTQYF
abundance: few; v_gene: TRBV7-2; j_gene: TRBJ1-5; CDR3aa: CASSLRTGMSNQPQHF
abundance: -; v_gene: TRBV24-1; j_gene: TRBJ2-1; CDR3aa: CATSEGVYNEQFF
abundance: many; v_gene: TRBV6-2/TRBV6-3; j_gene: TRBJ2-7; CDR3aa: CASSYWTGPYEQYF
abundance: few; v_gene: TRBV15; j_gene: TRBJ2-2; CDR3aa: CATSRAGAAGPGELFF
abundance: many; v_gene: TRBV9; j_gene: TRBJ2-1; CDR3aa: CASSRLAGAYNEQFF
abundance: few; v_gene: TRBV29-1; j_gene: TRBJ2-7; CDR3aa: CSAEAGVYEQYF
abundance: few; v_gene: TRBV4-1; j_gene: TRBJ1-6; CDR3aa: CASSQRGAANSPLHF
abundance: few; v_gene: TRBV6-1; j_gene: TRBJ2-3; CDR3aa: CASSESLAGGLADTQYF
abundance: -; v_gene: TRBV14; j_gene: TRBJ1-2; CDR3aa: CASSQVPGVRGYTF
abundance: few; v_gene: TRBV4-3; j_gene: TRBJ1-4; CDR3aa: CASSQVGKGTNEKLFF
abundance: few; v_gene: TRBV7-2; j_gene: TRBJ1-2; CDR3aa: CASSLALRGPYGYTF
abundance: -; v_gene: TRBV20-1; j_gene: TRBJ1-5; CDR3aa: CSARAPRGTQHF
abundance: many; v_gene: TRBV12-3/TRBV12-4; j_gene: TRBJ2-1; CDR3aa: CASSLWIGNLYNEQFF
abundance: -; v_gene: TRBV29-1; j_gene: TRBJ1-1; CDR3aa: CSVEKRNTEAFF
abundance: few; v_gene: TRBV5-6; j_gene: TRBJ1-2; CDR3aa: CASITMADRGDGYTF
abundance: few; v_gene: TRBV28; j_gene: TRBJ2-3; CDR3aa: CASSKQGGGTDTQYF
abundance: -; v_gene: TRBV11-3; j_gene: TRBJ2-1; CDR3aa: CASSLEGVRLGNEQFF